These 10 T cell receptor beta chains came from one sample sequenced in a study of shared clonotypes between healthy human individuals (dated by TCRdb to the early 2020s). The method was the immunoSEQ multiplex PCR assay. TCRdb provides this immuneACCESS table in a form limited to in-frame rearrangements. Some clones are lacking; in checked studies, under half of them reflect an unresolved V gene, and why the rest are absent is not known. The sample profile shows around 1.9 million clones; about 92% of them were found once. The leading ten clones occupy more than 1.5% of the sample. CD8 naive samples were CD45RO-negative cells positively selected for CCR7, giving a CD45RA+CCR7+ population that excluded TemRA cells. The source material was naive CD8+ T cells from PBMCs. This sample's cell subset or site label indicates: CD45RA+CCR7+. These TCRs come from a young man in good health. Some clones in this sample may be carry-over from other donors' samples.

This chain joins TRBV19 and TRBJ2-1; D unclear. The germline V gene encodes CDR1 LNHDA and CDR2 SQIVND (reference sequence). This CDR3 contains 15 residues. V was pared by 5 bases and J by 0 bases, with 11 bases between. The CDR3 nucleotides read TGTGCCAGTAGTGATAGTTCGGGCTCCTACAATGAGCAGTTCTTC. Translating it yields CASSDSSGSYNEQFF.

The CDR3 loop reads CASSLAVLGSMSNEQFF. CDR3 in DNA: TGTGCCAGCAGCTTAGCGGTTTTGGGGTCGATGAGCAATGAGCAGTTCTTC. The chain uses TRBV7-2 and TRBJ2-1, with D unresolved. The V gene's germline CDR1 is SGHTA and CDR2 FQGNSA. The length of the CDR3 is 17 residues. V was clipped by 0 bases and J by 6 bases, with 18 bases between them.

This sequence joins TRBV7-9 and TRBJ1-6; TRBD1 is a possible D gene (5 bases). The CDR3 is 15 amino acids. V was cut by 6 bases and J by 6 bases, with 15 bases left in between. Germline assignment: CDR1 SEHNR and CDR2 FQNEAQ (reference sequence). CDR3 sequence: CASSYGGVGNSPLHF. CDR3 nucleotides: TGTGCCAGCAGTTACGGGGGGGTTGGTAATTCACCCCTCCACTTT.

This clone was observed a single time. V gene TRBV6-6 combines with J gene TRBJ1-1; 7 bases are a match to TRBD1. There are 15 residues in the CDR3. The V gene end was trimmed by 6 bases and the J gene end by 6 bases; junction bases not matched to a gene: 13. Per the germline V gene, CDR1 is MNHNY and CDR2 is SVGAGI (reference sequence). CDR3 sequence (DNA): TGTGCCAGCAGCCCAAGACAGGGTTATTTGGCTGAAGCTTTCTTT. Translation: CASSPRQGYLAEAFF.

V and J are TRBV11-2 and TRBJ2-7; tentatively, D is TRBD1 or TRBD2 (5 bases each). The CDR3 runs to 16 residues. Germline CDR1 and CDR2: SGHAT and FQNNGV. V lost 0 bases and J lost 0, with 12 bases in between. CDR3 DNA: TGTGCCAGCAGCTTAGATAGGGGAGTCTACTCCTACGAGCAGTACTTC. Translating it yields CASSLDRGVYSYEQYF.

The chain carries TRBV6-6 and TRBJ2-3; D is uncertain. The germline CDR1 and CDR2 sequences are MNHNY and SVGAGI (reference sequence). Trimming shortened V by 5 bases and J by 3 bases, and 15 bases separated the two germline ends. This CDR3 comprises 15 residues. The CDR3 DNA sequence: TGTGCCAGCAGTCAGAGTAGCCCGACTACAGATACGCAGTATTTT. Protein: CASSQSSPTTDTQYF.

Note on this clone: This specimen includes other DNA sequences encoding the same CDR3. The V call is TRBV30, the J call TRBJ1-1; D unresolved. The CDR3 totals 11 residues. Deletions cut 4 bases from V and 5 bases from J, with 8 bases between. CDR1 and CDR2 (germline): GTSNPN, SVGIG (reference sequence). The CDR3 sequence: CAWTIGTEAFF. The CDR3 DNA is TGTGCCTGGACAATCGGGACTGAAGCTTTCTTT.

The chain links TRBV28 to TRBJ1-3; D is ambiguous. The CDR3 runs to 13 residues. V was pared by 6 bases and J by 4 bases, with 10 bases between. Germline V gene data show CDR1 as MDHEN and CDR2 as SYDVKM. CDR3: CASSDIPGNTIYF. DNA for the CDR3: TGTGCCAGCAGCGATATACCCGGAAACACCATATATTTT.

The chain carries TRBV9 and TRBJ2-7; 9 bases align to TRBD2. Unmatched junction bases numbered 7, after V lost 4 bases and J lost 5 bases. Germline-derived CDR1 and CDR2 are SGDLS and YYNGEE. The length of the CDR3 is 14 residues. The CDR3 sequence: CASSPGTSNHEQYF. The CDR3 DNA reads TGTGCCAGCAGCCCTGGGACTAGCAACCACGAGCAGTACTTC.

With respect to this clone: This CDR3 is also generated by other DNA sequences in the sample. This chain uses TRBV7-9 with TRBJ2-3; unclear D gene. In germline, CDR1 is SEHNR, CDR2 FQNEAQ (reference sequence). V was cut by 2 bases and J by 4 bases, with 7 bases left in between. The CDR3 contains 13 residues. Here the CDR3 DNA reads TGTGCCAGCAGCTTAAGTCGGTCAGATACGCAGTATTTT. Translation: CASSLSRSDTQYF. Supplemented by reference TRBV7-9 and TRBJ2-3, the full variable domain reads DTGVSQNPRHKITKRGQNVTFRCDPISEHNRLYWYRQTLGQGPEFLTYFQNEAQLEKSRLLSDRFSAERPKGSFSTLEIQRTEQGDSAMYLCASSLSRSDTQYFGPGTRLTVL.